Below, 8 T cell receptor beta chains from the same sample are listed, as sequenced in a study of cytomegalovirus exposure and HLA in healthy donors. It was with 60 Vbeta and 13 Jbeta primers that the PCR ran. Clones were sequenced by immunoSEQ multiplex PCR, and TCRdb holds only the in-frame ones, with some missing. The sample shows some 150,000 clones, around 69% of them seen only once. Sequencing input: PBMCs. The source of these receptors is a man aged 60 to 69 in good health and CMV-seronegative.

V usage is TRBV5-1 and J usage is TRBJ1-1; TRBD1 agrees at 9 bases. Unmatched junction bases numbered 7, after V lost 6 bases and J lost 4 bases. Germline V gene lookup returns CDR1 SGHRS and CDR2 YFSETQ. CDR3 length: 14 amino acids. CDR3 region: CASMPQGAFTEAFF. CDR3 DNA sequence: TGCGCCAGCATGCCACAGGGGGCTTTCACTGAAGCTTTCTTT.

The J gene is TRBJ1-1, the V gene TRBV18; possible D gene TRBD1, 6 bases. The length of the CDR3 is 12 residues. Trimming cost V 2 bases and J 6 bases, with 7 bases left between them. CDR1 KGHSH and CDR2 LQKENI come from the germline V gene. CDR3 DNA: TGTGCCAGCTCACCAGGGGGCCCTGAAGCTTTCTTT. This sequence encodes CASSPGGPEAFF.

The chain recombines TRBV4-2 with TRBJ2-7; a weak D match, TRBD1 (6 bases). CDR3 length equals 15 residues. CDR1 is LGHNA and CDR2 is YNFKEQ in the germline V gene. The V and J ends lost 0 bases and 3 bases respectively, with 12 bases between them. The chain's CDR3 is CASSQETGLFYEQYF. As DNA, the CDR3 is TGTGCCAGCAGCCAAGAAACAGGGCTATTCTACGAGCAGTACTTC.

This chain connects TRBV30 to TRBJ1-6; D is possibly TRBD1 (5 bases). The CDR3 is made up of 14 amino acids. Between the trimmed V and J ends, which lost 3 bases and 9 bases, there was a span of 15 bases. The V gene's germline CDR1 is GTSNPN and CDR2 SVGIG (reference sequence). CDR3 protein: CAWSLGGVGSPLHF. The CDR3, as DNA: TGTGCCTGGAGCCTTGGGGGGGTCGGTTCACCCCTCCACTTT.

This clone was counted only a few times. The chain carries TRBV28 and TRBJ2-7; 13 bases are shared with TRBD2. CDR3 size: 18 residues. Trimming removed 6 bases from V and 2 bases from J; junction bases left unmatched: 13. Germline CDR1 and CDR2: MDHEN and SYDVKM. CDR3 amino acids: CASRGGLAGEKGAYEQYF. The CDR3 coding sequence is TGTGCCAGCAGGGGAGGACTAGCGGGAGAGAAAGGCGCCTACGAGCAGTACTTC.

Only a few counts were recorded for this clone. J is TRBJ2-3 and V is TRBV4-3; TRBD2 might be the D (6 bases). The CDR3 is 13 residues long. V was clipped by 2 bases and J by 10 bases, with 13 bases between them. Germline V gene sequence: CDR1 LGHNA, CDR2 YSLEER. This CDR3 reads CASSQLTGGAQYF. The CDR3 DNA follows: TGCGCCAGCAGCCAATTAACCGGGGGAGCGCAGTATTTT.

This sequence joins TRBV6-5 and TRBJ2-2; D is perhaps TRBD2 (5 bases). Germline V gene sequence: CDR1 MNHEY, CDR2 SVGAGI. Trimming left V 7 bases short and J 3 bases short, with 15 bases between. The CDR3 totals 15 residues. CDR3 sequence reads: CASTLEGVDTGELFF. The CDR3 region has the DNA TGTGCCAGCACCCTAGAGGGAGTGGACACCGGGGAGCTGTTTTTT.

The genes are TRBV19 and TRBJ2-3, with 7 bases fitting TRBD1. Germline trimming cut 3 bases from V and 1 base from J; bases unmatched to any gene: 4. Germline values: CDR1 LNHDA, CDR2 SQIVND (reference sequence). This CDR3 region has 15 residues. The CDR3 coding sequence is TGTGCCAGTAGTATGAATGGACAGGGCACAGATACGCAGTATTTT. This codes for CASSMNGQGTDTQYF.